The 3 T cell receptor beta chains in this list originate from one sample, sequenced in a study of blood T cell repertoires in COVID-19. The method was immunoSEQ multiplex PCR; TCRdb's version includes in-frame clones alone and lacks a portion of them. The sample comprises around 250,000 clones, roughly 84% of which are singletons, and about 3.4% rests with the top ten. Sequenced material: peripheral blood. These receptors were obtained from a woman aged 18-29 years with acute or convalescent COVID-19.

To note about this clone: This specimen includes other DNA sequences encoding the same CDR3. The gene calls are TRBV18 and TRBJ2-5, with 8 bases aligning to TRBD1. The ends lost 2 bases at V and 2 bases at J; junction bases unmatched: 1. Germline V gives CDR1 KGHSH, CDR2 LQKENI. This CDR3 comprises 14 residues. The CDR3 DNA follows: TGTGCCAGCTCACCAAGGACAGGGCAAGAGACCCAGTACTTC. Amino acids: CASSPRTGQETQYF.

This clone was detected once. The rearrangement uses TRBV6-5 and TRBJ1-1; TRBD1 is a possible D gene (5 bases). With 2 bases removed from V and 3 bases from J, the gap between germline ends came to 13 bases. Germline V CDR1 and CDR2: MNHEY, SVGAGI. The CDR3 contains 15 residues. The DNA for the CDR3 is TGTGCCAGCAGTTACGATATGGGGCTGGACACTGAAGCTTTCTTT. Its protein product is CASSYDMGLDTEAFF.

Comment on this clone: Other DNA sequences from this sample encode an identical CDR3 as well. The chain employs TRBV5-1 and TRBJ2-3, with 11 bases fitting TRBD2. Per the germline V gene, CDR1 is SGHRS and CDR2 is YFSETQ. J gave up 3 bases and V 0 bases, and 3 bases lay outside the gene matches. The CDR3 runs 16 residues. The CDR3 sequence is CASSLAASGRTDTQYF. The CDR3 DNA sequence: TGCGCCAGCAGCTTGGCGGCTAGCGGGAGGACAGATACGCAGTATTTT.